This entry lists 5 T cell receptor beta chains sequenced from one sample in a study of cytomegalovirus exposure and HLA in healthy donors. This PCR relied on a set of 60 Vbeta primers and 13 Jbeta primers. The assay was immunoSEQ multiplex PCR, and TCRdb's table has in-frame clones only and misses some. The repertoire holds some 150,000 clones, 82% seen once, with just over 8% in the top ten. The sample taken for sequencing was PBMCs. Every receptor here comes from a woman aged 45-59 years in good health and CMV-seropositive.

The chain carries TRBV6-4 and TRBJ2-3; TRBD2 aligns across 8 bases. V trimming: 4 bases; J trimming: 4 bases; junction bases outside the gene matches: 7. The CDR3 spans 15 residues. Germline CDR1 MRHNA, CDR2 SNTAGT. The CDR3 coding sequence is TGTGCCAGCAGTGTCCGCGGGGGGCCGGCAGATACGCAGTATTTT. Residues: CASSVRGGPADTQYF.

The J gene is TRBJ1-2, the V gene TRBV27, with D possibly being TRBD1 (5 bases). The CDR3 loop spans 14 amino acids. Trimming took 4 bases from V and 5 from J, leaving 14 bases between them. Germline CDR1 MNHEY, CDR2 SMNVEV (reference sequence). In DNA form, the CDR3 reads TGTGCCAGCAGTTACACCGGAGGGGCTTATGGCTACACCTTC. Translated, it gives CASSYTGGAYGYTF.

This clone was seen a few times. The chain links TRBV28 to TRBJ2-7; 8 positions agree with TRBD2. J gave up 0 bases and V 4 bases, and 17 bases lay outside the gene matches. The CDR3 covers 19 residues. The germline CDR1 and CDR2 sequences are MDHEN and SYDVKM. The CDR3 nucleotides are TGTGCCAGCAGTTCGCCCCGGGGGGGGAGGGCCCTCTTCTCCTACGAGCAGTACTTC. Translating gives CASSSPRGGRALFSYEQYF.

This clone was picked up one time. The rearrangement links TRBV7-3 to TRBJ2-1, with D possibly matching TRBD2 (7 bases). Deletions cut 0 bases from V and 6 bases from J, with 21 bases between. The CDR3 covers 18 residues. Germline V CDR1 and CDR2: SGHTA, FQGTGA. The DNA for the CDR3 is TGTGCCAGCAGCTTAACGGCTGGACAGCGGGGCTTCTCCAATGAGCAGTTCTTC. The encoded protein is CASSLTAGQRGFSNEQFF.

The V and J genes are TRBV29-1 and TRBJ1-1; TRBD1 agrees at 11 bases. With 7 bases clipped from V and 5 bases from J, the junction kept 9 bases outside the gene matches. The CDR3 contains 14 residues. Germline V gene sequence: CDR1 SQVTM, CDR2 ANQGSEA. As DNA, the CDR3 is TGCAGCGCTCTGGGGGGGACAGGGGGAACTGAAGCTTTCTTT. Protein: CSALGGTGGTEAFF.